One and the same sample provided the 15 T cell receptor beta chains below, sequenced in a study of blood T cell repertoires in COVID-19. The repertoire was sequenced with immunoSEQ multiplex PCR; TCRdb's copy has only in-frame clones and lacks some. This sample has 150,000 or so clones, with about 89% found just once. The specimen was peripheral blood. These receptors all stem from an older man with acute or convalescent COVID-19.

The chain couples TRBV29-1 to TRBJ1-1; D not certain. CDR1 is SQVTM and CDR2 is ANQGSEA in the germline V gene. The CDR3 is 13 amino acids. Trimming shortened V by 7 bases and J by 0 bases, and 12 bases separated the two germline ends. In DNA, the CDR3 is TGCAGCGCGAACAGCATAATGAACACTGAAGCTTTCTTT. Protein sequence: CSANSIMNTEAFF. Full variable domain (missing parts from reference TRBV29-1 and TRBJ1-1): SAVISQKPSRDICQRGTSLTIQCQVDSQVTMMFWYRQQPGQSLTLIATANQGSEATYESGFVIDKFPISRPNLTFSTLTVSNMSPEDSSIYLCSANSIMNTEAFFGQGTRLTVV.

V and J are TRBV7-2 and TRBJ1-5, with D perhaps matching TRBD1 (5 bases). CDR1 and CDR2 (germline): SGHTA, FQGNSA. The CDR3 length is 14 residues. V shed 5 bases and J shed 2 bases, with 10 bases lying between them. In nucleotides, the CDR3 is TGTGCCAGCAGCGCCAGGGTTGGCAATCAGCCCCAGCATTTT. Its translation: CASSARVGNQPQHF.

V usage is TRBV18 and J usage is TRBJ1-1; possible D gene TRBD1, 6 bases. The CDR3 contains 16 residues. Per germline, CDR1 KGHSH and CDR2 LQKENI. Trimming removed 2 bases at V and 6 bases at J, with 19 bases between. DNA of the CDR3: TGTGCCAGCTCACCAACCTCAGAGCAGGGGAGCCCTGAAGCTTTCTTT. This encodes CASSPTSEQGSPEAFF.

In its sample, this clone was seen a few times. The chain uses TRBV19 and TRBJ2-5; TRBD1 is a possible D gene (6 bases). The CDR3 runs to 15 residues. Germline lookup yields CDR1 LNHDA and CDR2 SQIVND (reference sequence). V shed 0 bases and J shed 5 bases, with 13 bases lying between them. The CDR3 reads CASSIEGAPRETQYF. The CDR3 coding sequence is TGTGCCAGTAGTATAGAGGGGGCTCCGCGGGAGACCCAGTACTTC.

The CDR3, as DNA: TGTGCCAGCAGCTTGGGCAATCAAGAGACCCAGTACTTC. Translating it yields CASSLGNQETQYF. The rearrangement joins TRBV11-2 to TRBJ2-5, with D unresolved. The CDR3 extends over 13 amino acids. Germline V lookup: CDR1 SGHAT, CDR2 FQNNGV. Trimming left V 3 bases short and J 2 bases short, with 7 bases between. Full variable domain (missing parts from reference TRBV11-2 and TRBJ2-5): EAGVAQSPRYKIIEKRQSVAFWCNPISGHATLYWYQQILGQGPKLLIQFQNNGVVDDSQLPKDRFSAERLKGVDSTLKIQPAKLEDSAVYLCASSLGNQETQYFGPGTRLLVL.

Written as DNA, the CDR3 is TGTGCCTGGACCCCCCTAGAGGACTTCTATGGCTACACCTTC. Its translation: CAWTPLEDFYGYTF. V gene TRBV30 combines with J gene TRBJ1-2; no firm D call. Trimming stripped 4 bases from V and 4 bases from J, with 16 bases between. The CDR3 consists of 14 residues. Germline values: CDR1 GTSNPN, CDR2 SVGIG (reference sequence).

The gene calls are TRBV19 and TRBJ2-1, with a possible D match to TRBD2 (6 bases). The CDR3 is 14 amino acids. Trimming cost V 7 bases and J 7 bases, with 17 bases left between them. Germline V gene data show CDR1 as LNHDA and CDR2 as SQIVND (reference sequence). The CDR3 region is CASTMGGVGNEQFF. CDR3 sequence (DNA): TGTGCCAGTACCATGGGGGGAGTGGGGAATGAGCAGTTCTTC.

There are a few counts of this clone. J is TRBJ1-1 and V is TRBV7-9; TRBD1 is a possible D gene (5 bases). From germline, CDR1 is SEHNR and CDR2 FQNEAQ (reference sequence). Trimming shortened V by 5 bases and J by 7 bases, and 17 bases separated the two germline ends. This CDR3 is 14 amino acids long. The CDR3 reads CASSTAGRSDEAFF. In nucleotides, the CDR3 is TGTGCCAGCAGCACAGCAGGGAGGTCGGATGAAGCTTTCTTT.

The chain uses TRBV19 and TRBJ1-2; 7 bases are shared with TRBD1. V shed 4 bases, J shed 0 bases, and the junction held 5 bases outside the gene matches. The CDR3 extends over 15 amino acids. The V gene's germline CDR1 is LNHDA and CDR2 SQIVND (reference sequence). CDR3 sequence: CASSSGTATNYGYTF. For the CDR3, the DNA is TGTGCCAGTAGTAGCGGGACAGCAACTAACTATGGCTACACCTTC.

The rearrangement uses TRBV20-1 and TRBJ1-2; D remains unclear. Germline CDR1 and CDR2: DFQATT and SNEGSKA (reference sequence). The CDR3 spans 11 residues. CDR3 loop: CRIGANYGYTF. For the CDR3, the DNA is TGCAGAATCGGGGCTAACTATGGCTACACCTTC.

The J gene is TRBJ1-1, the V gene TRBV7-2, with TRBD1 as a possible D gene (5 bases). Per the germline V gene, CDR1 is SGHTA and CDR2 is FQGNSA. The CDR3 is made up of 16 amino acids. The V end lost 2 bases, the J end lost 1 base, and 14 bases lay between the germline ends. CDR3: CASSLREGFGNTEAFF. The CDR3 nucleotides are TGTGCCAGCAGCTTAAGGGAGGGGTTTGGGAACACTGAAGCTTTCTTT.

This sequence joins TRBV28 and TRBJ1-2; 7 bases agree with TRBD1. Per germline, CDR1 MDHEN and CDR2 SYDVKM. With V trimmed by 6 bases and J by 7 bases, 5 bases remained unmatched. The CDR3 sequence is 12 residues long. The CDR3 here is CASRIGGTGYTF. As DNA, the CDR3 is TGTGCCAGCAGGATAGGGGGCACTGGCTACACCTTC.

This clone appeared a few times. The CDR3 sequence is CASSLQGWGYTF. The CDR3 region has the DNA TGTGCCAGCAGCTTACAGGGGTGGGGCTACACCTTC. This chain connects TRBV5-8 to TRBJ1-2, with TRBD1 matching over 7 bases. CDR1 and CDR2 from the germline V gene are SGHTS and YDEGEE. V lost 2 bases, J lost 8 bases, and 3 bases stayed unmatched. The CDR3 runs 12 residues. Variable domain in full (rest from reference TRBV5-8 and TRBJ1-2): EAGVTQSPTHLIKTRGQQATLRCSPISGHTSVYWYQQALGLGLQFLLWYDEGEERNRGNFPPRFSGRQFPNYSSELNVNALELEDSALYLCASSLQGWGYTFGSGTRLTVV.

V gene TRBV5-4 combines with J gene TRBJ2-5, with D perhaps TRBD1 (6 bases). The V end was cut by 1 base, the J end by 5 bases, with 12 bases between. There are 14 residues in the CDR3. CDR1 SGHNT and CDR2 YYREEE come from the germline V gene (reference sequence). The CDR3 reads CASSLWAQGETQYF. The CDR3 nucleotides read TGTGCCAGCAGCTTGTGGGCACAGGGTGAGACCCAGTACTTC.

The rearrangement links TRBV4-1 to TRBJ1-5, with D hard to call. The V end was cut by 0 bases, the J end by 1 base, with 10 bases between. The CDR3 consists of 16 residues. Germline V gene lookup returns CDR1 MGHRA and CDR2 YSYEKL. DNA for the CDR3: TGCGCCAGCAGCCAAGAAGGCGGGATCAGCAATCAGCCCCAGCATTTT. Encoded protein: CASSQEGGISNQPQHF.